This T cell receptor (beta chain) was identified in a study of regulatory T cells in long-lasting Graves disease. Turning to the study itself: Antithyroid drug intake by newly diagnosed Graves' patients had lasted under 3 months.

CDR3 size: 17 residues. V was clipped by 2 bases and J by 2 bases, with 18 bases between them. Germline CDR1 is MDHEN and CDR2 is SYDVKM. Arm-PCR with iRepertoire HTBI primers amplified the CDR3 regions for these TCR beta libraries. TCRdb used MiXCR to reprocess the multiplex PCR reads, holding one entry per CDR3 protein. The table lists fewer than 650,000 distinct CDR3 sequences, around 17% of them singletons. The time point: newly diagnosed GD, antithyroid drugs for less than 3 months. PBMC RNA was the source of the TCR library. Findings and caveats of the study: Under persistent disease, TRBV28, TRBJ1-2 and TRBJ2-5 were used preferentially.

This clonotype was picked up many times. Its matching antigen is unknown. These same data were also listed under a study on T cells in Graves' hyperthyroidism and ophthalmopathy. That report adds: No ophthalmopathy progression within 18 months constituted stable Graves' hyperthyroidism.

Sequencing used peripheral blood mononuclear cells (PBMCs), obtained at new diagnosis, from a patient treated with antithyroid drugs. The rearrangement joins TRBV28 to TRBJ2-5; D call uncertain. The clonotype was recovered from a woman aged 25 to 39 with Graves disease. The CDR3 here is CASSLKSVASTQETQYF. CDR3 bases: TGTGCCAGCAGTTTAAAAAGTGTGGCAAGTACTCAAGAGACCCAGTACTTC.